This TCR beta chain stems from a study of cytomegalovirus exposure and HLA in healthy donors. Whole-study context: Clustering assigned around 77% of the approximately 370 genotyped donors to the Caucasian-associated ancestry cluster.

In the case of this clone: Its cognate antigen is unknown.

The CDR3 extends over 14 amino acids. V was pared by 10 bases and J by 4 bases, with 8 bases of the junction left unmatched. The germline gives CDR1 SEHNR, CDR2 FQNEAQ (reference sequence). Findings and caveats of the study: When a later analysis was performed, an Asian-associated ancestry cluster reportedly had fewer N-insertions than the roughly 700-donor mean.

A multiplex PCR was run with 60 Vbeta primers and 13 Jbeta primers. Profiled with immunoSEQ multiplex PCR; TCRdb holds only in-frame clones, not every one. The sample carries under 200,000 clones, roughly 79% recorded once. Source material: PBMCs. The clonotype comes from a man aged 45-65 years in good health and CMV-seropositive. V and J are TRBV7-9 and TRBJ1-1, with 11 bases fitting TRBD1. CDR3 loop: CAIEVGTGGTEAFF. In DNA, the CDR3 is TGTGCCATCGAGGTTGGGACAGGGGGCACTGAAGCTTTCTTT.